This T cell receptor beta chain was retrieved from a study of CD8+ T cells in alopecia areata. On the study more broadly: Those treated were given oral tofacitinib at 5 to 10 mg twice daily. The protocol delivered tofacitinib for 6 to 18 months, then withdrew it for 6 months.

With regard to this clone: As yet, its antigen is unknown.

Following extraction, RNA underwent reverse transcription to cDNA, which served as the sequencing template. Clones were read by immunoSEQ multiplex PCR, and TCRdb kept only the in-frame ones, dropping some. Here the sample spans approximately 200,000 clones, approximately 60% being singletons. Study findings and constraints: Persistence during tofacitinib was seen for many expanded lesional clones in scalp and blood.

In germline, CDR1 is SEHNR, CDR2 FQNEAQ (reference sequence). V dropped 6 bases and J dropped 2 bases, with 13 bases sitting between them. The CDR3 has 15 residues. The treatment was: oral pan-JAK inhibitor, 5-10 mg twice daily. Here the sequenced sample was CD4+ T cells sorted from blood, taken at week 4, from a patient treated with tofacitinib. The chain is built from TRBV7-9 and TRBJ2-2; D possibly corresponds to TRBD1 (6 bases). The sequence was collected from a human donor with alopecia areata. CDR3 nucleotides: TGTGCCAGCAGATACACAGGGACCAACACCGGGGAGCTGTTTTTT. It encodes CASRYTGTNTGELFF.